These 30 T cell receptor beta chains originate from one sample sequenced in a study of kidney transplant recipient with SARS-CoV-2 infection. TCRdb recomputed calls from the reads with MiXCR, one row per CDR3 protein. The sample holds some 220,000 distinct CDR3 sequences, less than 35% seen once. Sample: a blood sample, taken at baseline and on day 111 from a kidney transplant recipient. These receptors came from a male patient younger than 45 who had COVID-19 and was a kidney transplant recipient. Some of the T cells might come from the graft donor.

Concerning this clonotype itself: Mismatch with germline at one junction end may stem from a read error. This chain uses TRBV19 with TRBJ2-6, with unresolved D. The CDR3 is made up of 17 amino acids. Germline V CDR1 and CDR2: LNHDA, SQIVND (reference sequence). The CDR3 is CVSSIVAVESGANVLTF. The CDR3 nucleotides read TGTGTCAGTAGTATTGTCGCTGTGGAATCTGGGGCCAACGTCCTGACTTTC.

To note about this clonotype: Since a much larger clone is just one base distant, this may be a read error. The V call is TRBV3-1, the J call TRBJ1-2; D is unclear. Per germline, CDR1 LGHDT and CDR2 YNNKEL (reference sequence). This CDR3 is 17 amino acids long. V was shortened by 5 bases and J by 4 bases, with 23 bases between the two germline ends. CDR3 DNA: TGTGCCAGCAGCGGAGGATACACCCTTCGAAGGACCTATGGCTACACCTTC. Translation gives CASSGGYTLRRTYGYTF.

V and J are TRBV19 and TRBJ2-1; 9 bases line up with TRBD2. Germline values: CDR1 LNHDA, CDR2 SQIVND (reference sequence). The CDR3 is 16 amino acids. V dropped 5 bases and J dropped 4; count of bases not matched to a gene: 9. As DNA, the CDR3 is TGTGCCAGTAGTCTCCTGGCTAGCGGGACTTACAATGAGCAGTTCTTC. It translates to CASSLLASGTYNEQFF.

The table lists this clonotype with a few counts. With a much larger clone just one base away, this may be a read error. This rearrangement joins TRBV7-6 to TRBJ1-2; the D is unclear. The CDR3 totals 14 residues. Germline V CDR1 and CDR2: SGHVS, FNYEAQ. CDR3 nucleotides: TGTGCCAACAGCTTAGAATCCGGGATCTATGGCTACACCTTC. Its translation: CANSLESGIYGYTF.

Note on this clonotype: This may stem from a read error, because a much larger clone lies one nucleotide away. V is TRBV10-3 and J is TRBJ1-1; D may be TRBD1 (5 bases). V was clipped by 6 bases and J by 5 bases, with 10 bases between them. The CDR3 length is 12 residues. From germline, CDR1 is ENHRY and CDR2 SYGVKD. CDR3: CAIRGGVTEAFF. The CDR3 DNA reads TGTGCCATCAGAGGAGGGGTAACTGAAGCTTTCTTT.

This clonotype was detected ten times or more. This chain joins TRBV5-3 and TRBJ1-2; D is unclear. TRBV5-3 is an open reading frame, and its role is uncertain. The CDR3 is 16 amino acids. The germline V and J ends were trimmed by 7 bases and 4 bases, with 23 bases remaining between them. CDR3 sequence reads: CARPNSVVRKTYGYTF. CDR3 nucleotides: TGTGCCAGACCTAACTCAGTGGTGAGAAAGACCTATGGCTACACCTTC.

This clonotype was recorded many times. J is TRBJ1-2 and V is TRBV6-1; unclear D gene. V shed 5 bases and J shed 4 bases, with 23 bases lying between them. The CDR3 runs to 17 residues. Per germline, CDR1 MNHNS and CDR2 SASEGT. The CDR3 DNA is TGTGCCAGCAGTCCTCTTGAAGGTGGGAGAAAGACCTATGGCTACACCTTC. Encoded protein: CASSPLEGGRKTYGYTF.

This clonotype was recorded many times. The chain couples TRBV5-6 to TRBJ1-2, with no clear D. The CDR3 runs to 16 residues. The germline gives CDR1 SGHDT, CDR2 YYEEEE. Trimming took 7 bases from V and 4 from J, leaving 23 bases between them. The CDR3 DNA sequence: TGTGCCAGCGTAGGATTCAATAGTCGAAAGACCTATGGCTACACCTTC. Translated, it gives CASVGFNSRKTYGYTF.

About this clonotype: A read error may produce the germline difference seen at one junction end. The rearrangement joins TRBV25-1 to TRBJ2-1; TRBD1 agrees at 10 bases. CDR1 is MGHDK and CDR2 is SYGVNS in the germline V gene. The CDR3 runs to 17 residues. The CDR3 DNA reads TGTGCCGGCAGTGATGACACCGGGACAGGGGCCAACAATGAGCAGTTCTTC. Its protein is CAGSDDTGTGANNEQFF.

This clonotype was recorded at least ten times. V and J are TRBV2 and TRBJ2-2; 8 nucleotides match TRBD2. Trimming cost V 3 bases and J 6 bases; bases outside gene matches: 9. The CDR3 sequence is 16 residues long. CDR1 and CDR2 from the germline V gene are SNHLY and FYNNEI. The CDR3 sequence is CASSDWGTSKPGELFF. The CDR3 DNA reads TGTGCCAGCAGTGATTGGGGGACTAGTAAACCCGGGGAGCTGTTTTTT.

Regarding this clonotype: One end of the junction varies from germline; a read error may be responsible. The chain employs TRBV20-1 and TRBJ1-6, with D perhaps TRBD1 (6 bases). Germline values: CDR1 DFQATT, CDR2 SNEGSKA (reference sequence). The CDR3 is 16 residues long. The CDR3 region has the DNA TGCGGTGCTAGAGACAGGTTGGAGGCCTATAATTCACCCCTCCACTTT. Protein product: CGARDRLEAYNSPLHF.

At least ten counts were recorded for this clonotype. Its ends do not fully match the called genes, so a read error is possible. The chain links TRBV2 to TRBJ2-3; perhaps TRBD2 as D (5 bases). The CDR3 runs to 11 residues. CDR1 is SNHLY and CDR2 is FYNNEI in the germline V gene. For the CDR3, the DNA is TGTGCCAGCAGGGAAGCGGAAGACCGGTATTTT. The encoded protein is CASREAEDRYF.

J is TRBJ2-5 and V is TRBV6-6, with 15 positions matching TRBD2. Germline assignment: CDR1 MNHNY and CDR2 SVGAGI (reference sequence). The V segment lost 2 bases and the J segment 0 bases; nucleotides outside the gene matches: 1. The CDR3 consists of 17 residues. CDR3 sequence reads: CASSYGTSGGYQETQYF. For the CDR3, the DNA is TGTGCCAGCAGTTACGGGACTAGCGGGGGGTACCAAGAGACCCAGTACTTC.

Many counts were recorded for this clonotype. The CDR3 here is CASSPPQGPYNEQFF. The CDR3 DNA reads TGCGCCAGCAGCCCCCCTCAGGGCCCCTACAATGAGCAGTTCTTC. The V call is TRBV5-1, the J call TRBJ2-1, with D maybe TRBD1 (5 bases). The V end was cut by 4 bases, the J end by 2 bases, with 13 bases between. The CDR3 consists of 15 residues. Germline V lookup: CDR1 SGHRS, CDR2 YFSETQ.

This clonotype showed up many times. As DNA, the CDR3 is TGTGCCAGCAGCCAAGGGAGAGGGGTGCCCTACGAGCAGTACTTC. Translated, it gives CASSQGRGVPYEQYF. The gene calls are TRBV3-1 and TRBJ2-7; D is perhaps TRBD1 or TRBD2 (5 bases each). Between the trimmed V and J ends, which lost 1 base and 2 bases, there was a span of 12 bases. The CDR3 has 15 residues. Germline V gene data show CDR1 as LGHDT and CDR2 as YNNKEL (reference sequence).

As regards this clonotype: A much larger clone differs from this one at a single base, so this may be a read error. V is TRBV10-3 and J is TRBJ2-2; no reliable D call. The germline V and J ends were trimmed by 3 bases and 1 base, with 6 bases remaining between them. This CDR3 region has 14 residues. In germline, CDR1 is ENHRY, CDR2 SYGVKD. Here the CDR3 reads CAISEAMNTGELFF. The DNA for the CDR3 is TGTGCCATCAGTGAAGCCATGAACACCGGGGAGCTGTTTTTT.

This clonotype has a count of ten or more. V is TRBV3-1 and J is TRBJ1-1, with D uncertain. Trimming stripped 5 bases from V and 4 bases from J, with 23 bases between. This CDR3 has 17 amino acids. The germline V gene has CDR1 LGHDT and CDR2 YNNKEL (reference sequence). CDR3 DNA: TGTGCCAGCAGCGTTCTGTATCCCATTTCAATTCGCACTGAAGCTTTCTTT. Its translation is CASSVLYPISIRTEAFF.

The chain uses TRBV4-1 and TRBJ2-1; TRBD2 aligns across 8 bases. Germline V gene sequence: CDR1 MGHRA, CDR2 YSYEKL. With V trimmed by 1 base and J by 10 bases, 15 bases remained unmatched. The CDR3 is made up of 17 amino acids. The CDR3 loop reads CASSQGLQREQSREQFF. In DNA form, the CDR3 reads TGCGCCAGCAGCCAAGGCCTCCAGCGGGAGCAATCACGGGAGCAGTTCTTC.

The rearrangement joins TRBV28 to TRBJ2-5; the D is unclear. Germline V CDR1 and CDR2: MDHEN, SYDVKM. This CDR3 spans 14 amino acids. V lost 6 bases to trimming and J lost 4 bases, with 15 bases between them. CDR3 coding DNA: TGTGCCAGCAGGCTACAAGGATCTGGAGAGACCCAGTACTTC. Translation gives CASRLQGSGETQYF.

This clonotype appeared many times. The rearrangement uses TRBV2 and TRBJ2-1, with 12 bases aligning to TRBD2. Trimming took 4 bases from V and 10 from J; bases not matched to a gene: 8. Germline CDR1 is SNHLY and CDR2 is FYNNEI. The CDR3 consists of 15 residues. The CDR3 spells CASSAASGRAGEQFF. CDR3 nucleotide sequence: TGTGCCAGCAGTGCAGCTAGCGGGAGGGCCGGAGAGCAGTTCTTC. Combining the CDR3 with reference TRBV2 and TRBJ2-1 gives the whole variable domain EPEVTQTPSHQVTQMGQEVILRCVPISNHLYFYWYRQILGQKVEFLVSFYNNEISEKSEIFDDQFSVERPDGSNFTLKIRSTKLEDSAMYFCASSAASGRAGEQFFGPGTRLTVL.

The chain combines TRBV6-5 with TRBJ1-1, with D possibly TRBD1 on 5 matching bases. CDR1 and CDR2 (germline): MNHEY, SVGAGI. There are 14 residues in the CDR3. V lost 7 bases to trimming and J lost 11 bases, with 23 bases between them. CDR3 in DNA: TGTGCCAGCAATGTATACGGCAGGGAGAAAGAGGCTTTCTTT. This codes for CASNVYGREKEAFF.

For this clonotype: This may arise from a read error, as a much more abundant clone is one base away. The CDR3 does not end in the conserved phenylalanine or tryptophan, so this is likely a read error. The DNA is left out, because the CDR3 cannot be placed on it with certainty; the CDR3 is given as TCRdb lists it. The rearrangement links TRBV3-2 to TRBJ1-6. TRBV3-2 is a pseudogene segment. The CDR3 contains 14 residues when both ends are counted. The CDR3 protein is CASSRGQANSPLHL.

Points on this clonotype: With a much larger clone just one base away, this may be a read error. The CDR3 does not end in the conserved phenylalanine or tryptophan, so this is likely a read error. Here the CDR3 DNA reads TGTGCCAGCAGTTTAAGACAGGGGGACGAGCAGTACCTC. Its translation is CASSLRQGDEQYL. The rearrangement uses TRBV12-3 or TRBV12-4 and TRBJ2-5; TRBD1 matches 9 bases. The J call may not be correct, given that the DNA end is closer to TRBJ2-7. The CDR3 spans 13 residues.

This clonotype was counted many times. The gene calls are TRBV19 and TRBJ1-2, with D perhaps TRBD1 (5 bases). Per germline, CDR1 LNHDA and CDR2 SQIVND (reference sequence). The V end was cut by 6 bases, the J end by 3 bases, with 14 bases between. This CDR3 has 14 residues. The CDR3 DNA sequence: TGTGCCAGTAGCCCCAGGGACCCGGACTATGGCTACACCTTC. As protein: CASSPRDPDYGYTF. Using reference TRBV19 and TRBJ1-2 for the parts outside the CDR3, the full variable domain is DGGITQSPKYLFRKEGQNVTLSCEQNLNHDAMYWYRQDPGQGLRLIYYSQIVNDFQKGDIAEGYSVSREKKESFPLTVTSAQKNPTAFYLCASSPRDPDYGYTFGSGTRLTVV.

This clonotype was counted a few times. The genes are TRBV10-3 and TRBJ2-7; no clear D. V lost 4 bases and J 0 bases, leaving 10 bases between the germline ends. Per the germline V gene, CDR1 is ENHRY and CDR2 is SYGVKD. The CDR3 spans 14 residues. This chain's CDR3 is CAISGKGNSYEQYF. CDR3 coding DNA: TGTGCCATCAGTGGAAAAGGGAACTCCTACGAGCAGTACTTC.

This clonotype has only a few counts. This sequence joins TRBV20-1 and TRBJ2-3; 10 positions agree with TRBD2. Germline assignment: CDR1 DFQATT and CDR2 SNEGSKA (reference sequence). The CDR3 is 16 amino acids. V lost 2 bases to trimming and J lost 1 base; unmatched junction nucleotides: 6. The CDR3 DNA reads as TGCAGTGCTAGACTGGGACTAGCGCCTCGCACAGATACGCAGTATTTT. This codes for CSARLGLAPRTDTQYF.

At least ten counts were recorded for this clonotype. The V call is TRBV7-9, the J call TRBJ1-2; D is unclear. The germline V gene encodes CDR1 SEHNR and CDR2 FQNEAQ (reference sequence). This CDR3 spans 17 amino acids. V was shortened by 5 bases and J by 4 bases, with 23 bases between the two germline ends. The CDR3 protein is CASSVEIYHGKTYGYTF. The CDR3 DNA is TGTGCCAGCAGCGTAGAGATATACCATGGAAAGACCTATGGCTACACCTTC.

This clonotype has just one count. Given a much more abundant clone one base away, this may be a read error. The chain carries TRBV21-1 and TRBJ1-1; the D call TRBD1 from the table was never checked on the DNA. TRBV21-1 is reported as a pseudogene. The CDR3 extends over 16 amino acids. DNA of the CDR3: TGTGCCAGCAGCGTCCGGGGCAAAAAGGTAAGGACTGAAGCTTTCTTT. Its protein product is CASSVRGKKVRTEAFF.

This clonotype has a count of ten or more. This chain joins TRBV19 and TRBJ2-7; D might be TRBD2 (5 bases). Germline CDR1 is LNHDA and CDR2 is SQIVND (reference sequence). This CDR3 region has 13 residues. V lost 5 bases and J 6 bases, leaving 14 bases between the germline ends. The CDR3 sequence: CASSPRTGTEQYF. The CDR3 nucleotides are TGTGCCAGTAGTCCGCGGACTGGTACCGAGCAGTACTTC.

This clonotype was counted many times. The chain joins TRBV3-1 to TRBJ2-5; D unclear. In germline, CDR1 is LGHDT, CDR2 YNNKEL (reference sequence). The CDR3 sequence is 17 residues long. Trimming stripped 5 bases from V and 5 bases from J, with 24 bases between. The CDR3 sequence: CASSNAGPISFSETQYF. The CDR3 DNA sequence: TGTGCCAGCAGCAACGCTGGTCCCATTTCTTTCTCTGAGACCCAGTACTTC.